The clone carrying this T cell receptor beta chain came up a few times. Its matching antigen is unknown. The purity of all sorted populations exceeded 98%. This sample is drawn from a study of beta chain features in type 1 diabetes. Findings of the study overall: The similarity of naive, central memory and Treg TCRB repertoires appeared greater among patients than among healthy donors. Across all four CD4+ subsets, people with type 1 diabetes showed modestly shorter TCRB CDR3s.

V was pared by 1 base and J by 1 base, with 0 bases of the junction left unmatched. Germline V gene sequence: CDR1 GTSNPN, CDR2 SVGIG (reference sequence). The CDR3 length is 13 residues. Of the isolated RNA, all was reverse transcribed, and so the sequenced material was expressed TCRB transcripts. The table came from immunoSEQ multiplex PCR; TCRdb's copy has only in-frame clones and leaves some out. The profile shows approximately 400,000 clones, approximately 15% of them singletons. The receptor was derived from a young woman in good health. The rearrangement joins TRBV30 to TRBJ2-5; TRBD2 matches at 7 bases. The sequenced sample consisted of naive CD4+ T cells from blood. The CDR3 bases are TGTGCCTGGAGTGCGGGAGGCCAAGAGACCCAGTACTTC. This codes for CAWSAGGQETQYF.